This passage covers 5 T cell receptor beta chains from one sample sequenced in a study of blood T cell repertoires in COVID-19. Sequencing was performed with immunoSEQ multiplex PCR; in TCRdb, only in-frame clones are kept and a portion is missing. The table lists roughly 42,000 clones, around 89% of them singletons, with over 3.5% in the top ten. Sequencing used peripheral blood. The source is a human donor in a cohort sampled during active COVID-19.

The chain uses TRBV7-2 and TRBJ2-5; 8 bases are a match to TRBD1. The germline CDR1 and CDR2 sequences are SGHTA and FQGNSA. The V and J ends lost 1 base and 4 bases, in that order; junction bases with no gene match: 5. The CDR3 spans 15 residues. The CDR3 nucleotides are TGTGCCAGCAGCTTAGGAGGAGGACAGGGAGAGACCCAGTACTTC. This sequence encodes CASSLGGGQGETQYF. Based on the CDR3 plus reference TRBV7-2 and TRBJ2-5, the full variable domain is GAGVSQSPSNKVTEKGKDVELRCDPISGHTALYWYRQSLGQGLEFLIYFQGNSAPDKSGLPSDRFSAERTGGSVSTLTIQRTQQEDSAVYLCASSLGGGQGETQYFGPGTRLLVL.

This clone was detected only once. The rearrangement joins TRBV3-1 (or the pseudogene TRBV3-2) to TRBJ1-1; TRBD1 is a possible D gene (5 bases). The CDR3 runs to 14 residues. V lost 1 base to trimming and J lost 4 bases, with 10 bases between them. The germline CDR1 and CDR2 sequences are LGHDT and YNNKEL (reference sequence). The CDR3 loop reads CASSQVRGGTEAFF. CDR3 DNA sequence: TGTGCCAGCAGCCAAGTTAGGGGAGGCACTGAAGCTTTCTTT.

The CDR3 coding sequence is TGTGCCAGCAGTGAAGCGCAGGGCACCGGAAACACCATATATTTT. Its protein is CASSEAQGTGNTIYF. This chain joins TRBV6-1 and TRBJ1-3; D is possibly TRBD1 (5 bases). CDR3 length: 15 residues. Trimming removed 0 bases at V and 4 bases at J, with 10 bases between. CDR1 and CDR2 from the germline V gene are MNHNS and SASEGT.

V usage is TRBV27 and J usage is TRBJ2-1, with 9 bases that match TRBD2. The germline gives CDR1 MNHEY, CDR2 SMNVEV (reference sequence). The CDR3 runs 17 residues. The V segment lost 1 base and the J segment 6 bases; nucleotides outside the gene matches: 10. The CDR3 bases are TGTGCCAGCAGTTTATTTCCCGGGACTAGCCGTTCCAATGAGCAGTTCTTC. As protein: CASSLFPGTSRSNEQFF.

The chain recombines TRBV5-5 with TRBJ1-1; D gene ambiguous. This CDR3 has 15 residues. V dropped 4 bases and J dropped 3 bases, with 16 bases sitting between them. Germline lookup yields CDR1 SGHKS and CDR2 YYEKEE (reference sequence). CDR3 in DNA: TGTGCCAGCAGCCACGGACTTGGGCTTCACACTGAAGCTTTCTTT. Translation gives CASSHGLGLHTEAFF.